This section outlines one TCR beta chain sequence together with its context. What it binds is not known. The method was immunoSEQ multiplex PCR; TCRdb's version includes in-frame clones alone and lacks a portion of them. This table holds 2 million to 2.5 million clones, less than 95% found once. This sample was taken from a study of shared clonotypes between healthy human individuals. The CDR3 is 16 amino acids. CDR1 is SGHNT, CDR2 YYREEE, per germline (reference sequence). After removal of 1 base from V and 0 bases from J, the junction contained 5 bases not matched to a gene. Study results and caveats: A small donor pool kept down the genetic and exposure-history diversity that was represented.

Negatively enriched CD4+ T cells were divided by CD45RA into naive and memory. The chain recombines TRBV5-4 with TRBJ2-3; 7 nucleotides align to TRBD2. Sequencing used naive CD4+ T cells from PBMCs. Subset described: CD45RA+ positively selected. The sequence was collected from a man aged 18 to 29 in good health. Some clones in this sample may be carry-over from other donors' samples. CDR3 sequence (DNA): TGTGCCAGCAGCTTGAAGTCTAGCGGAAGCACAGATACGCAGTATTTT. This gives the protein CASSLKSSGSTDTQYF.